This T cell receptor beta chain was recovered during a study of shared clonotypes between healthy human individuals. Whole-study context: The study drew on two women and three men aged 18 to 49 as donors.

This CDR3 spans 13 amino acids. Germline CDR1 reads SGHNT; CDR2 reads YYREEE (reference sequence). Trimming stripped 4 bases from V and 2 bases from J, with 4 bases between. The sequencing of unsorted PBMC DNA took place on ten immunoSEQ deep assay plates. Assay: immunoSEQ multiplex PCR; the TCRdb copy retains only in-frame clones and omits some. Among 450,000 to 500,000 clones listed, about 82% were seen once. Study-wide results and limits: Researchers sampled blood only, noting tissue repertoires likely differ.

About this clone itself: The target antigen is unknown.

This TCR derives from a woman between 40 and 55 years old in good health. Some clones in this sample may be carry-over from other donors' samples. The chain employs TRBV5-4 and TRBJ2-6, with D unresolved. The sample comprised PBMCs. This CDR3 reads CASSRTGANVLTF. The CDR3 nucleotides read TGTGCCAGCAGCCGCACTGGGGCCAACGTCCTGACTTTC.